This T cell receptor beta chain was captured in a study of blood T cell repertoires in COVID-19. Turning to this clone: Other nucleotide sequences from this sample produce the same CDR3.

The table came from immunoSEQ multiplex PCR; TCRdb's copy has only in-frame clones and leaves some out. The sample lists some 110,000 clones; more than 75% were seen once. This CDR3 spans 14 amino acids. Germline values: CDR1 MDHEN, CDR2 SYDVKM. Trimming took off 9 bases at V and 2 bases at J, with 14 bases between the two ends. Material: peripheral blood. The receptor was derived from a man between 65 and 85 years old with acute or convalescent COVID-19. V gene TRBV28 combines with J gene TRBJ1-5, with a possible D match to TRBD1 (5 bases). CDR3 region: CASQGGSGNQPQHF. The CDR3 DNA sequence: TGTGCCAGTCAGGGAGGGTCGGGCAATCAGCCCCAGCATTTT.